One sample yielded the 22 T cell receptor beta chains listed below, sequenced in a study of tumor-infiltrating lymphocytes in glioblastoma multiforme. TCRB libraries came from RNA via three nested multiplex PCR rounds. MiXCR, applied by TCRdb to the multiplex PCR reads, yields one record per CDR3 protein. Altogether thousands of distinct CDR3 sequences are present, around 80% being singletons, with the ten largest covering less than 55%. Material: brain tumor tissue. The source is a male donor with glioblastoma.

With respect to this clonotype: One end of the junction fails to match germline, which may point to a read error. The chain joins TRBV20-1 to TRBJ2-1; D not certain. This CDR3 has 14 amino acids. Germline V CDR1 and CDR2: DFQATT, SNEGSKA (reference sequence). CDR3 in DNA: TGCAGTTCTAGATATGAGGCAGAGCTGCATGAGCAGTTCTTC. Translating gives CSSRYEAELHEQFF.

To note about this clonotype: This may be a read error: a much more frequent sequence differs by one nucleotide. The chain joins TRBV6-5 to TRBJ1-1, with a weak D call TRBD1 (5 bases). The CDR3 loop spans 12 amino acids. Germline CDR1 and CDR2: MNHEY and SVGAGI. CDR3 protein: CANSPQGTEAFF. The CDR3 DNA is TGTGCCAACAGTCCTCAGGGCACTGAAGCTTTCTTT.

Points on this clonotype: The CDR3 does not close with the conserved phenylalanine or tryptophan, likely indicating a read error. Because the CDR3's place on the DNA is in doubt, the DNA is left out and the CDR3 is given as listed by TCRdb. This chain joins TRBV12-3 or TRBV12-4 and TRBJ1-1; TRBD1, the D gene given by the table, was not confirmed from the DNA. Including both end residues, the CDR3 is 13 amino acids long. The CDR3 here is CASSFSTGGWACS.

Turning to this clonotype: One junction end does not reproduce the germline sequence, and a read error may be involved. The rearrangement links TRBV29-1 to TRBJ1-6; TRBD1 agrees at 7 bases. CDR1 and CDR2 (germline): SQVTM, ANQGSEA. There are 13 residues in the CDR3. CDR3 region: CRVARDRESPLDF. The CDR3 coding sequence is TGCAGGGTTGCCAGGGACAGAGAATCACCCCTCGACTTC.

The chain couples TRBV11-2 to TRBJ2-3; 8 positions match TRBD2. V trimming: 1 base; J trimming: 2 bases; junction bases outside the gene matches: 8. This CDR3 has 17 amino acids. In germline, CDR1 is SGHAT, CDR2 FQNNGV. This CDR3 reads CASSLGGAGGYTDTQYF. The CDR3 nucleotides read TGTGCCAGCAGCTTAGGGGGCGCGGGGGGCTACACAGATACGCAGTATTTT.

Details on this clonotype: Compared with germline, one end of the junction differs, possibly owing to a read error. This chain connects TRBV11-2 to TRBJ2-1; 7 bases agree with TRBD1. The CDR3 contains 17 residues. The V gene's germline CDR1 is SGHAT and CDR2 FQNNGV. As DNA, the CDR3 is TGTGCCCGCAGCTTAGCAGTAAGGGGGCTTTCGAGCAATGAGCAGTTCTTC. This sequence encodes CARSLAVRGLSSNEQFF.

Of note for this clonotype: Just one base apart from a much larger clone, this may be a read error. The chain has TRBV11-1 and TRBJ1-1, with D hard to call. From germline, CDR1 is SGHAT and CDR2 FQDESV (reference sequence). This CDR3 region has 13 residues. The CDR3 spells CANSLGSLTEAFF. CDR3 DNA: TGTGCCAACAGCTTAGGGTCTCTCACTGAAGCTTTCTTT.

The rearrangement links TRBV10-3 to TRBJ2-7, with TRBD2 as a possible D gene (5 bases). The CDR3 spans 14 residues. CDR1 ENHRY and CDR2 SYGVKD come from the germline V gene. Trimming pared 5 bases from V and 4 bases from J, leaving 15 bases between. CDR3 bases: TGTGCCATCAGTCAGAGGGTTTGGGGTTACGAGCAGTACTTC. As protein: CAISQRVWGYEQYF.

About this clonotype: Since the CDR3 does not end with the conserved phenylalanine or tryptophan, this likely comes from a read error. The chain recombines TRBV11-2 with TRBJ1-2; D uncertain. Germline lookup yields CDR1 SGHAT and CDR2 FQNNGV. The length of the CDR3 is 13 residues. The DNA of the CDR3 is TGTACCAGCAGCTTAGGTACTGGATATGGCTACACCCTC. It translates to CTSSLGTGYGYTL.

This clonotype was counted once. The chain carries TRBV11-2 and TRBJ2-7; possible D gene TRBD1, 5 bases. Per the germline V gene, CDR1 is SGHAT and CDR2 is FQNNGV. This CDR3 is 12 amino acids long. With 5 bases removed from V and 6 bases from J, the gap between germline ends came to 11 bases. DNA for the CDR3: TGTGCCAGCAGCCGACAGTGTACCGAGCAGTACTTC. Translating gives CASSRQCTEQYF.

Worth noting for this clonotype: The junction departs from the called germline gene at one end, perhaps through a read error. The rearrangement joins TRBV11-2 to TRBJ2-7, with TRBD2 as a possible D gene (5 bases). The CDR3 totals 12 residues. In germline, CDR1 is SGHAT, CDR2 FQNNGV. The CDR3 spells CASSPGILEQYF. CDR3 nucleotide sequence: TGTGCCAGCAGCCCGGGGATTCTCGAGCAGTATTTC.

The chain has TRBV11-3 and TRBJ2-2, with D possibly being TRBD1 (5 bases). V gave up 7 bases and J gave up 0 bases, with 9 bases separating them. The germline gives CDR1 SGHNT, CDR2 YENEEA. This CDR3 is built from 14 residues. CDR3 in amino acids: CASKTDANTGELFF. For the CDR3, the DNA is TGTGCCAGCAAGACAGATGCGAACACCGGGGAGCTGTTTTTT.

The V gene is TRBV10-3, the J gene TRBJ2-7; 10 bases agree with TRBD2. The CDR3 runs 15 residues. Germline V lookup: CDR1 ENHRY, CDR2 SYGVKD. J gave up 1 base and V 5 bases, and 5 bases lay outside the gene matches. For the CDR3, the DNA is TGTGCCATCAGTAGTAGCGGGGGGATATCCTACGAGCAGTACTTC. As protein: CAISSSGGISYEQYF.

This rearrangement joins TRBV20-1 to TRBJ2-3, with D perhaps given as TRBD1 or TRBD2 (5 bases each). This CDR3 has 15 amino acids. Per the germline V gene, CDR1 is DFQATT and CDR2 is SNEGSKA (reference sequence). The V gene lost 6 bases and the J gene lost 2 bases, with 18 bases spanning the gap. Written as DNA, the CDR3 is TGCAGTGCCAGACGGGGCTATACGCCCACAGATACGCAGTATTTT. Its protein is CSARRGYTPTDTQYF.

Turning to this clonotype: Because it lacks the conserved phenylalanine or tryptophan at the end, this CDR3 is likely a read error. It is unclear where the CDR3 begins or ends on the DNA, so no DNA is shown, and the CDR3 is as TCRdb lists it. The chain has TRBV11-2 and TRBJ2-1; the D call of TRBD1 is as the table states it, not checked on the DNA. Germline assignment: CDR1 SGHAT and CDR2 FQNNGV. The CDR3 has 13 amino acids, counting both end residues. The CDR3 here is CASRLDRGNEQFI.

CDR3 amino acids: CASSQASAITYEQYF. DNA of the CDR3: TGTGCCAGCAGCCAAGCGAGCGCGATAACCTACGAGCAGTACTTC. The chain uses TRBV4-2 and TRBJ2-7; D gene unclear. Germline CDR1 is LGHNA and CDR2 is YNFKEQ. The V end lost 1 base, the J end lost 2 bases, and 12 bases lay between the germline ends. The CDR3 consists of 15 residues.

To note about this clonotype: Here the CDR3 omits its conserved ending phenylalanine or tryptophan, so a read error is the likely source. The limits of the CDR3 on the DNA are not certain, so only TCRdb's listed CDR3 is given. The chain combines TRBV11-2 with TRBJ2-5. Ends included, the CDR3 has 16 residues. The germline CDR1 and CDR2 sequences are SGHAT and FQNNGV. CDR3: CASSLGTAARQETRYI.

This clonotype was counted between two and nine times. V usage is TRBV11-1 and J usage is TRBJ2-3; the match to TRBD2 covers 11 bases. The V gene's germline CDR1 is SGHAT and CDR2 FQDESV (reference sequence). CDR3 length equals 16 residues. J lost 5 bases, V lost 0 bases, and 4 bases had no gene match. The CDR3 DNA reads TGTGCCAGCAGCTTAGCTACTAGCGGGAGTGGAGATACGCAGTATTTT. Its translation is CASSLATSGSGDTQYF.

The chain couples TRBV6-6 to TRBJ1-1; TRBD1 aligns across 8 bases. This CDR3 region has 13 residues. Germline-derived CDR1 and CDR2 are MNHNY and SVGAGI (reference sequence). The trim removed 4 bases at V and 14 bases at J, leaving 12 bases unmatched. For the CDR3, the DNA is TGTGCCAGCAGTTTAAGACAGGGACAGGACGCCTTCTTT. The encoded protein is CASSLRQGQDAFF.

About this clonotype itself: The CDR3 does not end in the conserved phenylalanine or tryptophan, so this is likely a read error. This chain links TRBV29-1 with TRBJ2-7, with a tentative D call TRBD2 (6 bases). The CDR3 is 13 amino acids. V was clipped by 7 bases and J by 0 bases, with 13 bases between them. The germline V gene encodes CDR1 SQVTM and CDR2 ANQGSEA. The CDR3 loop reads CSAQTSYSYEQYL. For the CDR3, the DNA is TGCAGCGCCCAAACTAGCTACTCCTACGAGCAGTACCTC.

As to this clonotype: A read error is likely, as this CDR3 ends without the conserved phenylalanine or tryptophan. The chain employs TRBV11-2 and TRBJ2-7, with D unclear. The V gene's germline CDR1 is SGHAT and CDR2 FQNNGV. There are 13 residues in the CDR3. V was trimmed by 5 bases and J by 0 bases, leaving 8 bases between them. CDR3 in DNA: TGTGCCAGCAGCAATACTTACTCCTACGAGCAGTACTTG. Its protein is CASSNTYSYEQYL.

The rearrangement links TRBV20-1 to TRBJ1-4, with 9 bases that match TRBD1. V gave up 4 bases and J gave up 4 bases; unmatched junction bases: 7. The V gene's germline CDR1 is DFQATT and CDR2 SNEGSKA (reference sequence). This CDR3 region has 15 residues. The CDR3 DNA sequence: TGCAGTGCTACACCGGGACAGGGTTATAATGAAAAACTGTTTTTT. This codes for CSATPGQGYNEKLFF.